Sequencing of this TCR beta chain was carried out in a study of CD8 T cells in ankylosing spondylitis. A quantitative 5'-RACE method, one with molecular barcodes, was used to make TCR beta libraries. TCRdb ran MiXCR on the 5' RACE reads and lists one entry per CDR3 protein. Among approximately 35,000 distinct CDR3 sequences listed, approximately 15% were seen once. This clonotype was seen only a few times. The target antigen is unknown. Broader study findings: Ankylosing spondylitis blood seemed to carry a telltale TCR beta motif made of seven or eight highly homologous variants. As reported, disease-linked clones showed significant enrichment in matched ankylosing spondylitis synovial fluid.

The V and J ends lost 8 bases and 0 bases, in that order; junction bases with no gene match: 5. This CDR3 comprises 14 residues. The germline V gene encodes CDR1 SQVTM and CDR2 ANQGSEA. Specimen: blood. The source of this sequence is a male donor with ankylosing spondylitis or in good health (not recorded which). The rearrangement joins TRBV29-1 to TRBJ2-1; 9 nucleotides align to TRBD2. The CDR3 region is CSSAGGSSYNEQFF. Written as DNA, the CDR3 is TGCAGCTCCGCGGGGGGGTCCTCCTACAATGAGCAGTTCTTC.